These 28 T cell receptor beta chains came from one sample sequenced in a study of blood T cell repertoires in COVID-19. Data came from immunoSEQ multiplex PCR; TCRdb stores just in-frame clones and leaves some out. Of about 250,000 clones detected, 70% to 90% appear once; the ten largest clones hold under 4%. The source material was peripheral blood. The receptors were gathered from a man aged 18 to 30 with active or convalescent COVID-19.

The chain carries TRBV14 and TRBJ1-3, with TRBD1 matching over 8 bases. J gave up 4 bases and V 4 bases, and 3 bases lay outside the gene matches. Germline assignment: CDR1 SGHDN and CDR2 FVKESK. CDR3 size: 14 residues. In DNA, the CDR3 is TGTGCCAGCAGCCGGACAGGGCCCGGAAACACCATATATTTT. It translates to CASSRTGPGNTIYF.

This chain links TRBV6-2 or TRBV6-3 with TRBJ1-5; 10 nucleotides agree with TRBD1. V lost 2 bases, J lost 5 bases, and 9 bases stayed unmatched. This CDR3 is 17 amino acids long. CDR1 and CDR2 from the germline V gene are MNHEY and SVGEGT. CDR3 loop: CASSYNFAGTGDQPQHF. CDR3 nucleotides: TGTGCCAGCAGTTACAATTTTGCCGGGACAGGGGATCAGCCCCAGCATTTT.

Written as DNA, the CDR3 is TGCGCCAGCGGCCCTGGAGGGATGAGTTCACCCCTCCACTTT. Translated, it gives CASGPGGMSSPLHF. The genes are TRBV10-2 and TRBJ1-6; D is unclear. Trimming shortened V by 8 bases and J by 9 bases, and 17 bases separated the two germline ends. Germline CDR1 is WSHSY and CDR2 is SAAADI. The CDR3 runs 14 residues.

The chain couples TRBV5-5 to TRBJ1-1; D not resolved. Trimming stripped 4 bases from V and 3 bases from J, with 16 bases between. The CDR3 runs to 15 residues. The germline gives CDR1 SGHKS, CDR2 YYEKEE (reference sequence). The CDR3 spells CASSPSPGVDTEAFF. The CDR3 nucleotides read TGTGCCAGCAGCCCCTCTCCGGGTGTCGACACTGAAGCTTTCTTT.

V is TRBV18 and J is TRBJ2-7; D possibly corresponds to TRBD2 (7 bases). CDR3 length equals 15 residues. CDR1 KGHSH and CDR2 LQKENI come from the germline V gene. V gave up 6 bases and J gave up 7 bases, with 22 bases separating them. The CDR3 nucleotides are TGTGCCAGCTCGCTTTTTGGCGGGGGCCAGGATGAGCAGTACTTC. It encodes CASSLFGGGQDEQYF.

CDR3 amino acids: CATSSPTVNTEAFF. As DNA, the CDR3 is TGTGCCACCAGCAGCCCGACAGTGAACACTGAAGCTTTCTTT. The chain couples TRBV15 to TRBJ1-1, with D tentatively TRBD1 (5 bases). The V gene's germline CDR1 is LNHNV and CDR2 YYDKDF (reference sequence). This CDR3 has 14 amino acids. With 3 bases removed from V and 0 bases from J, the gap between germline ends came to 8 bases.

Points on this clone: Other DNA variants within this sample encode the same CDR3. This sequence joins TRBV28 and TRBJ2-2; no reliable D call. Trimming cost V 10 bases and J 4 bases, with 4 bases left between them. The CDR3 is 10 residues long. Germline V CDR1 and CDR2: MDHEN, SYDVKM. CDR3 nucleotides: TGTGCCACGTCCACCGGGGAGCTGTTTTTT. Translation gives CATSTGELFF. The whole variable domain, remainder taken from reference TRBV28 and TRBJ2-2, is DVKVTQSSRYLVKRTGEKVFLECVQDMDHENMFWYRQDPGLGLRLIYFSYDVKMKEKGDIPEGYSVSREKKERFSLILESASTNQTSMYLCATSTGELFFGEGSRLTVL.

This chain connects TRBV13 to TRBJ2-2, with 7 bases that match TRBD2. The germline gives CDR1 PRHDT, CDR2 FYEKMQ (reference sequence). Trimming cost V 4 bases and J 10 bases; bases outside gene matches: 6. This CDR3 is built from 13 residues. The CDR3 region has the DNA TGTGCCAGCAGCTCCGGGAGGTTGGAGGAGCTGTTTTTT. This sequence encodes CASSSGRLEELFF.

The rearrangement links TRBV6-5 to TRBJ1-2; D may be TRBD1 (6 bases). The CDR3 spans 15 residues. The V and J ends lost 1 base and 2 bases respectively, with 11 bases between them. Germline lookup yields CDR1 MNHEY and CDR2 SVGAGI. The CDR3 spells CASSYLGAQNYGYTF. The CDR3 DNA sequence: TGTGCCAGCAGTTACTTGGGGGCCCAGAACTATGGCTACACCTTC.

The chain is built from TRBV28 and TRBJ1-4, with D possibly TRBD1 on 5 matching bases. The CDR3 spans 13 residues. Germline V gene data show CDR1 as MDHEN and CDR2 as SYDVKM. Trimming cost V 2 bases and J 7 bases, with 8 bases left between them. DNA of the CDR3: TGTGCCAGCAGTTTAGGCGACAGTGAAAAACTGTTTTTT. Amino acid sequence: CASSLGDSEKLFF.

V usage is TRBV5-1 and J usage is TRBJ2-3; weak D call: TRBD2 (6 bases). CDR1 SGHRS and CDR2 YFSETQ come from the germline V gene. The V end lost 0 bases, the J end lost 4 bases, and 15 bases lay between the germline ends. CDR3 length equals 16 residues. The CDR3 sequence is CASSLDGGGRADTQYF. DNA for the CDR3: TGCGCCAGCAGCTTGGATGGGGGAGGTAGGGCAGATACGCAGTATTTT.

The CDR3 bases are TGCAGCGTTGGGGGGCACCAGAACACCGGGGAGCTGTTTTTT. Protein product: CSVGGHQNTGELFF. V is TRBV29-1 and J is TRBJ2-2; D perhaps matches TRBD1 (6 bases). This CDR3 is built from 14 residues. The V end was cut by 4 bases, the J end by 1 base, with 10 bases between. Germline V gene sequence: CDR1 SQVTM, CDR2 ANQGSEA.

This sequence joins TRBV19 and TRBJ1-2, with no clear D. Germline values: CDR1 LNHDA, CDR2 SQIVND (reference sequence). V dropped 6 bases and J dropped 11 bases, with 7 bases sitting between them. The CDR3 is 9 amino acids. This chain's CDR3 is CASSLPYTF. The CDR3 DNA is TGTGCCAGTAGCCTACCATACACCTTC. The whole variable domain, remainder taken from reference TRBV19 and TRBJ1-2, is DGGITQSPKYLFRKEGQNVTLSCEQNLNHDAMYWYRQDPGQGLRLIYYSQIVNDFQKGDIAEGYSVSREKKESFPLTVTSAQKNPTAFYLCASSLPYTFGSGTRLTVV.

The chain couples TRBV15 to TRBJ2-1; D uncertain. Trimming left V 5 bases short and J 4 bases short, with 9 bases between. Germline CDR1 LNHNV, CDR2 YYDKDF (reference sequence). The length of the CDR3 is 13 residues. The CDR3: CATSFNLYNEQFF. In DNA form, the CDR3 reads TGTGCCACCAGCTTCAACCTATACAATGAGCAGTTCTTC.

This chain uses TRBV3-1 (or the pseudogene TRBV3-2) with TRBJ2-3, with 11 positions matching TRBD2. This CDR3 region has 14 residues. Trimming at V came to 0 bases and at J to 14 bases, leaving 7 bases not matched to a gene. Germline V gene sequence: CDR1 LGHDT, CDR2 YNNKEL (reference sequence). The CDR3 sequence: CASSQEVSGGARYF. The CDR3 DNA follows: TGTGCCAGCAGCCAAGAGGTTAGCGGGGGGGCCCGGTATTTT.

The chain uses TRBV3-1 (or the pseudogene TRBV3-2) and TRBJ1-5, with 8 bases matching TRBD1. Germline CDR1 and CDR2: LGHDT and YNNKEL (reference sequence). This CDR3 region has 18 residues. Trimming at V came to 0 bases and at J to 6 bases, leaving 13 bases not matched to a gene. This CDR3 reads CASSQERGPWTGRQPQHF. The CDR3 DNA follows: TGTGCCAGCAGCCAAGAAAGGGGACCTTGGACAGGGCGTCAGCCCCAGCATTTT.

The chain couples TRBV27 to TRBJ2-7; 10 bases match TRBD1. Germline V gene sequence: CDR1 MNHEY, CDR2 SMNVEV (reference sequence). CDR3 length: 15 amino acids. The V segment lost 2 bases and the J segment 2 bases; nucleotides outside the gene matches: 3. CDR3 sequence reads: CASSLGGTGAYEQYF. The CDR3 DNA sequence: TGTGCCAGCAGTTTAGGTGGGACAGGGGCCTACGAGCAGTACTTC.

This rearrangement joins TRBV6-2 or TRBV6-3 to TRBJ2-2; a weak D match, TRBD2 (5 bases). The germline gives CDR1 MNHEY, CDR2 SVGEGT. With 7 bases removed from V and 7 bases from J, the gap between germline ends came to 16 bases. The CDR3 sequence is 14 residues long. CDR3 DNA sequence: TGTGCCAGCAACCCTCGGGGAAGAGGCGGGGAGCTGTTTTTT. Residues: CASNPRGRGGELFF.

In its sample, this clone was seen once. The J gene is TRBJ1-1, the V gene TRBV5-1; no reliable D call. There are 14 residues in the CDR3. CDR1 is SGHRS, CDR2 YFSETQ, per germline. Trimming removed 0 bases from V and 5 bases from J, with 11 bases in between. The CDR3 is CASSLDTGRTEAFF. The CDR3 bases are TGCGCCAGCAGCTTGGACACCGGGAGGACTGAAGCTTTCTTT. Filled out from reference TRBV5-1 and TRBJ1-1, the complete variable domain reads KAGVTQTPRYLIKTRGQQVTLSCSPISGHRSVSWYQQTPGQGLQFLFEYFSETQRNKGNFPGRFSGRQFSNSRSEMNVSTLELGDSALYLCASSLDTGRTEAFFGQGTRLTVV.

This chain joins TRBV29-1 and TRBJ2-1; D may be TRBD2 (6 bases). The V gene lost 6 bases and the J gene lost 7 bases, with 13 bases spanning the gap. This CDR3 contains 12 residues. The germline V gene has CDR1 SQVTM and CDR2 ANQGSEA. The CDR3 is CSVWGDSNEQFF. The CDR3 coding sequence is TGCAGCGTCTGGGGGGACTCAAATGAGCAGTTCTTC.

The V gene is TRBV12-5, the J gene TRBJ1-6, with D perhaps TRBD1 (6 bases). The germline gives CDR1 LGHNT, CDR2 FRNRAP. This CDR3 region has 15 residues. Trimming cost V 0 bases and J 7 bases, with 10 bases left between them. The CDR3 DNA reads TGTGCTAGTGGTTTGGTACAGGGTGGGAATTCACCCCTCCACTTT. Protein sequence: CASGLVQGGNSPLHF.

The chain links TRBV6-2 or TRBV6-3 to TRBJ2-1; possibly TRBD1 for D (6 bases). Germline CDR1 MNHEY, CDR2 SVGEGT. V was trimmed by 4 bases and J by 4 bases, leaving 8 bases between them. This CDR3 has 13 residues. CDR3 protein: CASSWDTYNEQFF. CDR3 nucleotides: TGTGCCAGCAGTTGGGACACTTACAATGAGCAGTTCTTC.

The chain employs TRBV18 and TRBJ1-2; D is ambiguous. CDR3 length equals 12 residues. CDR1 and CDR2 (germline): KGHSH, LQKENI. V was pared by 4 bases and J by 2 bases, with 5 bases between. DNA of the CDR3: TGTGCCAGCTCACGTTTAAACTATGGCTACACCTTC. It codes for CASSRLNYGYTF.

CDR3 DNA: TGCGCCAGCAGCTTGGACGGGAACGGAAACACCATATATTTT. Its protein is CASSLDGNGNTIYF. This rearrangement joins TRBV5-1 to TRBJ1-3; no definite D call. The CDR3 has 14 amino acids. The germline V gene has CDR1 SGHRS and CDR2 YFSETQ. Trimming removed 0 bases at V and 4 bases at J, with 8 bases between. The full variable domain, with the rest looked up from reference TRBV5-1 and TRBJ1-3, is KAGVTQTPRYLIKTRGQQVTLSCSPISGHRSVSWYQQTPGQGLQFLFEYFSETQRNKGNFPGRFSGRQFSNSRSEMNVSTLELGDSALYLCASSLDGNGNTIYFGEGSWLTVV.

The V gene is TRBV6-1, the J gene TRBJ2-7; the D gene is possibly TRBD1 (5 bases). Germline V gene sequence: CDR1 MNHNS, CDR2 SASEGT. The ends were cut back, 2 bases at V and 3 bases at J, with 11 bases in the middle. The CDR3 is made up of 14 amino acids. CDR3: CASSELDRFYEQYF. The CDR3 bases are TGTGCCAGCAGTGAACTTGACAGATTCTACGAGCAGTACTTC.

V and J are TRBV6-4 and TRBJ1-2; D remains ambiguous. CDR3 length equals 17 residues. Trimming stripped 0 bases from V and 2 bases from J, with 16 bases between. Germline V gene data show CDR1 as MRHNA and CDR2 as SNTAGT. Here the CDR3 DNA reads TGTGCCAGCAGTGACTCGTCCAGGTTTACGGGGAACTATGGCTACACCTTC. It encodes CASSDSSRFTGNYGYTF.

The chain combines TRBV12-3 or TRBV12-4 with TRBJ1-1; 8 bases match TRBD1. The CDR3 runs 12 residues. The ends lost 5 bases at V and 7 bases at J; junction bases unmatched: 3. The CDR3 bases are TGTGCCAGCAGTAACGACAGGGGTGAAGCTTTCTTT. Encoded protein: CASSNDRGEAFF.

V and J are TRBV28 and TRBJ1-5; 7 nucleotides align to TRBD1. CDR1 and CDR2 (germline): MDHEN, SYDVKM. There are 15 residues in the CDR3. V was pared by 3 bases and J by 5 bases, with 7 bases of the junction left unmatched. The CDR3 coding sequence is TGTGCCAGCAGTTTTACAGGGGCTCGGGATCAGCCCCAGCATTTT. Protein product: CASSFTGARDQPQHF.